A selection of T cell receptor beta chains follows, all from one sample in a study of cytomegalovirus exposure and HLA in healthy donors. Profiled with immunoSEQ multiplex PCR; TCRdb holds only in-frame clones, not every one. The sample lists roughly 330,000 clones, about 90% occurring once. The specimen was PBMCs. The source of these receptors is a woman aged 25 to 45 in good health and CMV-seropositive. CDR3s include the opening cysteine and the closing phenylalanine or tryptophan. Each record gives: J gene, V gene, clone size, D gene, CDR3 DNA, CDR3 protein. The D gene is left open where the match is weak. Clone size, where shown, is once, few, many, or a class for clones that have expanded.

>TRBJ1-1|TRBV14|few|NA
TGTGCCAGCAGCCCTAAAGACGGGAGGGCAGCTCAAGCTTTCTTT
CASSPKDGRAAQAFF
>TRBJ2-1|TRBV4-2|few|TRBD2
TGTGCCAGCAGCCAAGGTCGGACTAGCGGGAATATATCCTACAATGAGCAGTTCTTC
CASSQGRTSGNISYNEQFF
>TRBJ2-3|TRBV27|NA|TRBD2
TGTGCCAGCAGTCCCCTGGGACTAGAGTTCGCGGATACGCAGTATTTT
CASSPLGLEFADTQYF
>TRBJ1-2|TRBV11-2|NA|TRBD1
TGTGCCAGCAGCTTGGGACAGGACTATGGCTACACCTTC
CASSLGQDYGYTF
>TRBJ2-1|TRBV18|NA|TRBD2
TGTGCCAGCTCACCTCAACTAGCGGGAGGAGGTAGTAGCTCCTACAATGAGCAGTTCTTC
CASSPQLAGGGSSSYNEQFF
>TRBJ2-7|TRBV13|NA|TRBD1
TGTGCCACCAATTCCGGGACAGGTCGGTACGAGCAGTACTTC
CATNSGTGRYEQYF
>TRBJ2-1|TRBV5-1|NA|NA
TGCGCCAGCAGCGCCTCAGATCGGCCCTACAATGAGCAGTTCTTC
CASSASDRPYNEQFF
>TRBJ1-2|TRBV30|once|NA
TGTGCCTGGTGGGATGGACGGGGCTATGGCTACACCTTC
CAWWDGRGYGYTF
>TRBJ2-1|TRBV27|NA|TRBD2
TGTGCCAGCACCATAGCGGGAGCATCCTACAATGAGCAGTTCTTC
CASTIAGASYNEQFF
>TRBJ2-3|TRBV7-2|NA|NA
TGTGCCAGCAGCTTACTAGCTGGACCCGCCGGATCGAGCACAGATACGCAGTATTTT
CASSLLAGPAGSSTDTQYF
>TRBJ2-1|TRBV5-1|once|NA
TGCGCCAGCAGCTTGGCTAGCGCCTCCTACAATGAGCAGTTCTTC
CASSLASASYNEQFF
>TRBJ2-7|TRBV5-6|NA|TRBD1
TGTGCCAGCAGCTGGGGGACAGGGGGCACCTACGAGCAGTACTTC
CASSWGTGGTYEQYF
>TRBJ2-7|TRBV28|NA|TRBD2
TGTGCCAGCAGTGCCGCCTGGACTCAGCGGGAGACCGAGCAGTACTTC
CASSAAWTQRETEQYF
>TRBJ1-1|TRBV18|NA|NA
TGTGCCAGCTCACCACGGGCGGTGAACACTGAAGCTTTCTTT
CASSPRAVNTEAFF
>TRBJ2-7|TRBV4-1|NA|NA
TGCGCCAGCAGCCAAGCCTTGACAGCCACCTACGAGCAGTACTTC
CASSQALTATYEQYF
>TRBJ2-2|TRBV28|NA|NA
TGTGCCAGCAGTTTAGGGCCCCTGGGGCTGTTTTTT
CASSLGPLGLFF
>TRBJ2-5|TRBV30|once|TRBD2
TGTGCCTGGAGTACCACTAGCGGATCTGCGGCCCAGTACTTC
CAWSTTSGSAAQYF
>TRBJ1-2|TRBV4-3|NA|NA
TGCGCCAGCAGCCAAGAGTCGCGAGGGAACTCCTATGGCTACACCTTC
CASSQESRGNSYGYTF
>TRBJ1-3|TRBV6-1|NA|NA
TGTGCCAGCCGTGGGGTAGGGGGTAGAGGTTTCTCTGGAAACACCATATATTTT
CASRGVGGRGFSGNTIYF
>TRBJ1-3|TRBV6-6|NA|TRBD1
TGTGCCAGCAGTTACCCGACAGGGTTGGAAGGAAACACCATATATTTT
CASSYPTGLEGNTIYF
>TRBJ1-1|TRBV5-1|NA|TRBD1
TGCGCCAGCAGCTTGGTGCAGGGGGTGAACACTGAAGCTTTCTTT
CASSLVQGVNTEAFF
>TRBJ2-5|TRBV5-4|NA|NA
TGTGCCAGCAGCTTGGCGACAGGTCTGTACCAAGAGACCCAGTACTTC
CASSLATGLYQETQYF
>TRBJ2-6|TRBV6-5|NA|NA
TGTGCCAGCAGTTACTCGATAGGGACTGGGGCCAACGTCCTGACTTTC
CASSYSIGTGANVLTF
>TRBJ1-2|TRBV7-9|NA|NA
TGTGCCAGCAGCCGTACCCCAGACTATGGCTACACCTTC
CASSRTPDYGYTF
>TRBJ1-2|TRBV29-1|NA|NA
TGCAGCGTTGATGACATTTTTTCGGGTACTTCTACGACCTATGGCTACACCTTC
CSVDDIFSGTSTTYGYTF
>TRBJ2-7|TRBV27|NA|TRBD2
TGTGCCAGCAGTTTTGGGAGTGCTAGCGGCTACGAGCAGTACTTC
CASSFGSASGYEQYF
>TRBJ2-4|TRBV29-1|NA|NA
TGCAGCGTTGAACTTTGGGTGGCCAAAAACATTCAGTACTTC
CSVELWVAKNIQYF
>TRBJ2-3|TRBV5-6|NA|NA
TGTGCCAGCACTTGGGGTGGGGGTACGCAGTATTTT
CASTWGGGTQYF
>TRBJ2-1|TRBV2|NA|TRBD2
TGTGCCAGCAGTGGGTCCCCAATAGCGGGAGGCTCCTACAATGAGCAGTTCTTC
CASSGSPIAGGSYNEQFF
>TRBJ2-7|TRBV2|NA|NA
TGTGCCAGCATCCAATCAGGTCGGGCCCATAGCTCCTACGAGCAGTACTTC
CASIQSGRAHSSYEQYF